The source of this TCR beta chain is a study of blood T cell repertoires in COVID-19. Trimming cost V 6 bases and J 5 bases, with 10 bases left between them. The length of the CDR3 is 13 residues. Looked up from germline, CDR1 is MDHEN and CDR2 is SYDVKM. The data were produced by immunoSEQ multiplex PCR, yet TCRdb's version contains in-frame clones alone and is incomplete. The table has 50,000 to 70,000 clones, more than 85% seen once. The sequenced sample consisted of peripheral blood. The TCR was taken from a woman aged 70 to 79 with active COVID-19. The chain uses TRBV28 and TRBJ1-4; D is unclear. CDR3 nucleotide sequence: TGTGCCAGCAGCCGAGACTCCAATGAAAAACTGTTTTTT. Its protein product is CASSRDSNEKLFF.